The clone carrying this TCR beta chain was observed a single time. Across under 25 US areas, participants ranged in age from about 18 to 90 years. The data stem from a study of blood T cell repertoires in COVID-19. Study-level information: Acute and convalescent COVID-19 specimens originated in the United States, Italy and Spain. T cells, B-cell-depleted T cells, or PBMCs provided the cDNA or gDNA that served as material.

Germline assignment: CDR1 SGDLS and CDR2 YYNGEE. This CDR3 contains 17 residues. The V gene end was trimmed by 3 bases and the J gene end by 5 bases; junction bases not matched to a gene: 13. Original data processing: Researchers report that nucleated cell counts were estimated from reference gene primer amplification. Assay: immunoSEQ multiplex PCR; the TCRdb copy retains only in-frame clones and omits some. Clonal size and the V and J genes are those of that table, whereas D and trimming came from the DNA. The sample lists some 400,000 clones, more than 85% occurring once. The sequence was collected from a woman aged 40-49 years who had been exposed to COVID-19. The sample consisted of PBMCs or T cells enriched from blood (not recorded which). The chain carries TRBV9 and TRBJ2-2, with 7 bases that match TRBD1. Here the CDR3 DNA reads TGTGCCAGCAGCGCCCATGAGGGACAGTTTCTAACCGGGGAGCTGTTTTTT. This sequence encodes CASSAHEGQFLTGELFF.